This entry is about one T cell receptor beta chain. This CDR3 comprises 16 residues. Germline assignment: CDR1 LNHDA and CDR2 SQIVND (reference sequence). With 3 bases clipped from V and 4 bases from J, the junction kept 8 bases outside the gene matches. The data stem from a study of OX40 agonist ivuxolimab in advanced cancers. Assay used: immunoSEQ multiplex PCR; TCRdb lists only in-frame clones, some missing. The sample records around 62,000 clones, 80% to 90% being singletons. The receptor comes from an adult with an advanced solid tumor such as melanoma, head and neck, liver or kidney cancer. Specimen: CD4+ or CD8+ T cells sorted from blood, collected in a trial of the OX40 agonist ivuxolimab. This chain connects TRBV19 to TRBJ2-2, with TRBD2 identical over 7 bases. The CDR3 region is CASSIFGGGGTGELFF. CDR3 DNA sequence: TGTGCCAGTAGTATTTTTGGCGGGGGAGGCACCGGGGAGCTGTTTTTT.